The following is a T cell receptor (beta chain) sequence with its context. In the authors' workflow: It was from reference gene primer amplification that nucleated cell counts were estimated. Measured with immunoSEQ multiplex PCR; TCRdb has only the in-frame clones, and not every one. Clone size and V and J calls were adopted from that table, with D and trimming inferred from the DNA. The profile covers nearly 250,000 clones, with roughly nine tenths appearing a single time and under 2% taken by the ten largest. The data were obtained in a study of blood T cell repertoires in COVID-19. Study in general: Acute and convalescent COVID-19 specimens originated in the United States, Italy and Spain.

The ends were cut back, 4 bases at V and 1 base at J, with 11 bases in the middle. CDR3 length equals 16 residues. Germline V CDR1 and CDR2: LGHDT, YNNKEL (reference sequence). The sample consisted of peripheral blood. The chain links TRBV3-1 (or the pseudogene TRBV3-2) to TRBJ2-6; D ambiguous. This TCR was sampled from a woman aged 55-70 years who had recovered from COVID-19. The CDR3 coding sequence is TGTGCCAGCAGCCTTGGGTCAGGATCTGGGGCCAACGTCCTGACTTTC. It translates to CASSLGSGSGANVLTF.